Here is one T cell receptor (beta chain) with its context. This sample is drawn from a study of technical replicates of blood from a handful of donors. The assay was immunoSEQ multiplex PCR, and TCRdb's table has in-frame clones only and misses some. The sample includes more than 65,000 clones, around 90% of them seen just once. The sample consisted of T cells isolated from PBMCs. This receptor was obtained from a human donor in good health.

CDR3 residues: CASSSPGGRDYEQYF. CDR3 in DNA: TGTGCCAGCAGCTCACCCGGCGGGAGGGACTACGAGCAGTACTTC. The chain has TRBV7-2 and TRBJ2-7, with 9 bases lining up with TRBD2. CDR3 length equals 15 residues. Germline values: CDR1 SGHTA, CDR2 FQGNSA. V shed 4 bases, J shed 3 bases, and the junction held 7 bases outside the gene matches. Using reference TRBV7-2 and TRBJ2-7 for the parts outside the CDR3, the full variable domain is GAGVSQSPSNKVTEKGKDVELRCDPISGHTALYWYRQSLGQGLEFLIYFQGNSAPDKSGLPSDRFSAERTGGSVSTLTIQRTQQEDSAVYLCASSSPGGRDYEQYFGPGTRLTVT.